Here is one TCR beta chain with its context. V shed 3 bases and J 5 bases; nucleotides not matched to a gene: 6. Germline lookup yields CDR1 KGHSH and CDR2 LQKENI. This CDR3 has 16 residues. This sample is drawn from a study of patients and donors after allogeneic stem cell transplantation. TCRdb reprocessed the RT-PCR reads with MiXCR, giving one entry per CDR3 protein. The repertoire holds 100,000 to 120,000 distinct CDR3 sequences, with around 38% as singletons. The source of this sequence is a human donor who was either an allogeneic HSCT recipient or a stem cell or donor lymphocyte infusion donor (not recorded which). It is not recorded whose cells these are; they may come from a transplant donor. The sequenced material came from blood, either unsorted or a sorted T cell fraction (not recorded which). The rearrangement links TRBV18 to TRBJ2-2; TRBD2 agrees at 10 bases. The CDR3 spells CASSPTSGMTTGELFF. The CDR3 nucleotides read TGTGCCAGCTCACCCACTAGCGGGATGACTACCGGGGAGCTGTTTTTT.